The 27 T cell receptor beta chains below were found in one sample sequenced in a study of T cell responses to AZD1222 COVID-19 vaccine. Clones were read by immunoSEQ multiplex PCR, and TCRdb kept only the in-frame ones, dropping some. The top ten hold about 2.5% of the sample, which has about 140,000 clones, 80% to 95% seen once. The specimen was peripheral blood, collected on day 0 of AZD1222 vaccination. Every receptor here comes from an adult in good health.

This clone was found once. The V call is TRBV20-1, the J call TRBJ1-4; weak D call: TRBD1 (6 bases). V lost 6 bases to trimming and J lost 11 bases, with 13 bases between them. The length of the CDR3 is 11 residues. Germline CDR1 reads DFQATT; CDR2 reads SNEGSKA (reference sequence). Written as DNA, the CDR3 is TGCAGTGCCAAGCAGGGGTGGAAACTGTTTTTT. Translated: CSAKQGWKLFF.

V is TRBV19 and J is TRBJ1-3; 8 bases fit TRBD1. The CDR3 runs 15 residues. In germline, CDR1 is LNHDA, CDR2 SQIVND (reference sequence). Trimming removed 6 bases from V and 3 bases from J; junction bases left unmatched: 7. The CDR3 is CASRRRQGFGNTIYF. Here the CDR3 DNA reads TGTGCCAGTAGAAGAAGACAGGGGTTTGGAAACACCATATATTTT.

The rearrangement uses TRBV28 and TRBJ1-1, with D maybe TRBD1 (6 bases). This CDR3 is 15 amino acids long. Germline V gives CDR1 MDHEN, CDR2 SYDVKM. Trimming stripped 5 bases from V and 3 bases from J, with 16 bases between. The CDR3 region has the DNA TGTGCCAGCAGTGGGGGGGCAGGAACAGACACTGAAGCTTTCTTT. Its translation: CASSGGAGTDTEAFF. Full variable domain (rest looked up from reference TRBV28 and TRBJ1-1): DVKVTQSSRYLVKRTGEKVFLECVQDMDHENMFWYRQDPGLGLRLIYFSYDVKMKEKGDIPEGYSVSREKKERFSLILESASTNQTSMYLCASSGGAGTDTEAFFGQGTRLTVV.

This chain joins TRBV30 and TRBJ2-7; TRBD2 matches at 8 bases. The CDR3 length is 15 residues. J was trimmed by 0 bases and V by 2 bases; bases with no gene match: 6. Looked up from germline, CDR1 is GTSNPN and CDR2 is SVGIG (reference sequence). CDR3 sequence: CAWSSLAESSYEQYF. The CDR3 nucleotides read TGTGCCTGGAGTTCACTAGCGGAAAGCTCCTACGAGCAGTACTTC.

The rearrangement links TRBV29-1 to TRBJ1-2; 7 nucleotides match TRBD1. This CDR3 has 13 amino acids. Trimming at V came to 4 bases and at J to 8 bases, leaving 10 bases not matched to a gene. CDR1 is SQVTM, CDR2 ANQGSEA, per germline. The CDR3 region has the DNA TGCAGCGTTGGTAGACAGGGAGGTCGGGGCTACACCTTC. Amino acids: CSVGRQGGRGYTF.

The CDR3 spells CASSLSTDTQYF. The CDR3 DNA reads as TGTGCCAGCAGCCTCAGCACAGATACGCAGTATTTT. This sequence joins TRBV9 and TRBJ2-3; D is ambiguous. Germline CDR1 SGDLS, CDR2 YYNGEE. Deletions cut 4 bases from V and 0 bases from J, with 3 bases between. The CDR3 is 12 amino acids. Together with reference TRBV9 and TRBJ2-3, the CDR3 gives the full variable domain: DSGVTQTPKHLITATGQRVTLRCSPRSGDLSVYWYQQSLDQGLQFLIQYYNGEERAKGNILERFSAQQFPDLHSELNLSSLELGDSALYFCASSLSTDTQYFGPGTRLTVL.

V is TRBV7-7 and J is TRBJ2-2; possible D gene TRBD2, 5 bases. The CDR3 has 16 residues. Germline values: CDR1 SSHAT, CDR2 FNYEAQ (reference sequence). Trimming took off 5 bases at V and 6 bases at J, with 19 bases between the two ends. The CDR3 reads CASSVLPGRGAGELFF. DNA of the CDR3: TGTGCCAGCAGCGTCCTTCCTGGGAGAGGCGCCGGGGAGCTGTTTTTT.

The chain couples TRBV6-5 to TRBJ2-3, with no clear D. Germline lookup yields CDR1 MNHEY and CDR2 SVGAGI. CDR3 size: 13 residues. The V and J ends lost 7 bases and 8 bases respectively, with 16 bases between them. CDR3 sequence reads: CASTLSRPPTQYF. For the CDR3, the DNA is TGTGCCAGCACGCTTAGCAGACCCCCTACGCAGTATTTT.

The rearrangement uses TRBV3-1 (or the pseudogene TRBV3-2) and TRBJ2-1, with 8 positions matching TRBD2. Germline V gene data show CDR1 as LGHDT and CDR2 as YNNKEL (reference sequence). With V trimmed by 0 bases and J by 6 bases, 7 bases remained unmatched. CDR3 length: 16 residues. CDR3 in DNA: TGTGCCAGCAGCCAAGATTTAGAAGCGGGGGCCAATGAGCAGTTCTTC. This translates into CASSQDLEAGANEQFF.

The chain joins TRBV6-2 or TRBV6-3 to TRBJ1-5; no firm D call. Germline CDR1 is MNHEY and CDR2 is SVGEGT. The CDR3 runs 12 residues. V lost 4 bases and J lost 6, with 7 bases in between. The CDR3 DNA sequence: TGTGCCAGCAGTTTCGGGTTTCAGCCCCAGCATTTT. Translated, it gives CASSFGFQPQHF.

CDR3 loop: CASMDRARGYTF. CDR3 DNA sequence: TGTGCCAGTATGGACAGGGCTCGCGGCTACACCTTC. The chain combines TRBV19 with TRBJ1-2; 8 positions agree with TRBD1. This CDR3 is 12 amino acids long. The V gene end was trimmed by 7 bases and the J gene end by 8 bases; junction bases not matched to a gene: 6. Germline CDR1 LNHDA, CDR2 SQIVND (reference sequence).

The chain is built from TRBV4-1 and TRBJ2-6; 7 nucleotides line up with TRBD1. V trimming: 0 bases; J trimming: 0 bases; junction bases outside the gene matches: 5. The CDR3 extends over 18 amino acids. Germline V lookup: CDR1 MGHRA, CDR2 YSYEKL. CDR3 DNA sequence: TGCGCCAGCAGCCAAGATACAGGGGTTAACTCTGGGGCCAACGTCCTGACTTTC. Translation: CASSQDTGVNSGANVLTF.

This clone was counted only a few times. The chain recombines TRBV3-1 (or the pseudogene TRBV3-2) with TRBJ1-1; D may be TRBD1 (5 bases). Germline values: CDR1 LGHDT, CDR2 YNNKEL (reference sequence). The CDR3 has 15 residues. The V end was cut by 0 bases, the J end by 5 bases, with 13 bases between. The CDR3 DNA follows: TGTGCCAGCAGCCAAGATTGGGGGGGTCTGACTGAAGCTTTCTTT. Residues: CASSQDWGGLTEAFF.

The rearrangement links TRBV6-5 to TRBJ1-2, with D unresolved. Trimming cost V 6 bases and J 4 bases, with 18 bases left between them. Germline V gene data show CDR1 as MNHEY and CDR2 as SVGAGI. This CDR3 is 15 amino acids long. This CDR3 is CASRDAGRALYGYTF. CDR3 nucleotides: TGTGCCAGCAGAGATGCAGGACGAGCGCTCTATGGCTACACCTTC.

The chain couples TRBV5-1 to TRBJ1-3, with unresolved D. V lost 3 bases and J 0 bases, leaving 7 bases between the germline ends. Germline V gene sequence: CDR1 SGHRS, CDR2 YFSETQ. CDR3 size: 14 residues. In DNA, the CDR3 is TGCGCCAGCAGCTCTCTAAGCTCTGGAAACACCATATATTTT. Translation gives CASSSLSSGNTIYF.

The rearrangement joins TRBV1 to TRBJ2-1. TRBV1 is given as a pseudogene. The CDR3 is 14 amino acids. The CDR3 nucleotides read TGCACCAGCAGCCAAGAACGGCGAAACAATGAGCAGTTCTTC. Its translation: CTSSQERRNNEQFF.

In the case of this clone: The sample has other DNA sequences that encode this CDR3 too. This chain links TRBV12-3 or TRBV12-4 with TRBJ1-5; no definite D call. Between the trimmed V and J ends, which lost 3 bases and 0 bases, there was a span of 3 bases. The CDR3 loop spans 13 amino acids. The CDR3 region is CASSLGSNQPQHF. The DNA for the CDR3 is TGTGCCAGCAGTTTGGGTAGCAATCAGCCCCAGCATTTT.

The chain has TRBV4-1 and TRBJ2-2, with D possibly matching TRBD1 (5 bases). V was pared by 4 bases and J by 2 bases, with 14 bases between. CDR3 length: 16 residues. Germline loops: CDR1 MGHRA, CDR2 YSYEKL. CDR3 residues: CASSPRAHLNTGELFF. CDR3 bases: TGCGCCAGCAGCCCCAGGGCCCACCTCAACACCGGGGAGCTGTTTTTT.

The J gene is TRBJ1-1, the V gene TRBV7-2; D may be TRBD1 (5 bases). Trimming took 6 bases from V and 0 from J, leaving 11 bases between them. Germline V gene lookup returns CDR1 SGHTA and CDR2 FQGNSA. This CDR3 spans 14 amino acids. Here the CDR3 DNA reads TGTGCCAGCAGGGGGACGGCCTTGAACACTGAAGCTTTCTTT. It translates to CASRGTALNTEAFF.

This rearrangement joins TRBV30 to TRBJ2-7; 8 bases agree with TRBD1. The germline gives CDR1 GTSNPN, CDR2 SVGIG (reference sequence). CDR3 size: 15 residues. J gave up 4 bases and V 0 bases, and 8 bases lay outside the gene matches. The CDR3 bases are TGTGCCTGGAGTGTACCGGGCAGGGGGCTATACGAGCAGTACTTC. Its protein is CAWSVPGRGLYEQYF.

V gene TRBV5-6 combines with J gene TRBJ2-7, with TRBD1 matching 7 bases. CDR3 length equals 14 residues. With V trimmed by 1 base and J by 6 bases, 7 bases remained unmatched. CDR1 and CDR2 from the germline V gene are SGHDT and YYEEEE. CDR3 loop: CASSLRQGMGEQYF. CDR3 sequence (DNA): TGTGCCAGCAGCTTGAGACAGGGAATGGGCGAGCAGTACTTC.

V and J are TRBV20-1 and TRBJ2-7, with D tentatively TRBD1 or TRBD2 (5 bases each). V lost 3 bases and J 2 bases, leaving 11 bases between the germline ends. This CDR3 has 13 amino acids. From germline, CDR1 is DFQATT and CDR2 SNEGSKA (reference sequence). The CDR3 sequence is CSASWDGTYEQYF. The CDR3 DNA is TGCAGTGCTAGTTGGGACGGGACCTACGAGCAGTACTTC.

The chain is built from TRBV4-2 and TRBJ2-5; D may be TRBD2 (5 bases). Germline V gene data show CDR1 as LGHNA and CDR2 as YNFKEQ. Trimming left V 6 bases short and J 4 bases short, with 12 bases between. The CDR3 covers 13 residues. As DNA, the CDR3 is TGTGCCAGCAGTCTACCTAGCTTAGAGACCCAGTACTTC. Amino acid sequence: CASSLPSLETQYF.

The chain combines TRBV28 with TRBJ2-1, with TRBD1 as a possible D gene (5 bases). The CDR3 consists of 14 residues. Per the germline V gene, CDR1 is MDHEN and CDR2 is SYDVKM. V lost 4 bases, J lost 7 bases, and 14 bases lay in between. The CDR3 protein is CASSSPAGWNEQFF. The CDR3 DNA reads TGTGCCAGCAGTTCCCCGGCAGGGTGGAATGAGCAGTTCTTC.

This chain links TRBV6-1 with TRBJ2-1, with 11 bases matching TRBD2. The V and J ends lost 3 bases and 5 bases, in that order; junction bases with no gene match: 3. CDR3 length: 15 amino acids. Germline CDR1 and CDR2: MNHNS and SASEGT. The CDR3 bases are TGTGCCAGCAGTGACGGGACTAGCGGACACAATGAGCAGTTCTTC. Residues: CASSDGTSGHNEQFF.

This clone was picked up a small number of times. This chain uses TRBV4-3 with TRBJ1-1; no clear D gene. The CDR3 consists of 14 residues. Germline V lookup: CDR1 LGHNA, CDR2 YSLEER. The germline V and J ends were trimmed by 4 bases and 0 bases, with 9 bases remaining between them. CDR3 residues: CASSPTTLNTEAFF. CDR3 DNA: TGCGCCAGCAGCCCCACGACGCTGAACACTGAAGCTTTCTTT.

This clone has just one count. This rearrangement joins TRBV5-4 to TRBJ2-3, with unresolved D. Germline CDR1 and CDR2: SGHNT and YYREEE (reference sequence). This CDR3 is built from 15 residues. Trimming shortened V by 4 bases and J by 1 base, and 13 bases separated the two germline ends. The CDR3 loop is CASSRQVPRTDTQYF. CDR3 sequence (DNA): TGTGCCAGCAGCCGCCAGGTCCCCCGCACAGATACGCAGTATTTT.